Reported below is one TCR beta chain. Its antigen is unknown. Germline CDR1 SQVTM, CDR2 ANQGSEA. V was clipped by 4 bases and J by 4 bases, with 7 bases between them. This CDR3 has 11 amino acids. RNA transcripts gave rise to amplified TCR beta CDR3 regions. The HTBI primer set drove a first-round RT-PCR of the TCR CDR3. One entry per CDR3 protein, called by TCRdb with MiXCR from the multiplex PCR reads. This sample has hundreds of thousands of distinct CDR3 sequences, with approximately 23% found just once. This record belongs to a study of T cells in Graves' hyperthyroidism and ophthalmopathy. Regarding the study as a whole: Most clonotypes that expanded in the thyroid above 0.001 also showed up in blood.

This TCR derives from a woman between 65 and 79 years old with Graves' ophthalmopathy. The chain links TRBV29-1 to TRBJ1-2; TRBD1 is a possible D gene (6 bases). Sequencing was done on a sample of blood. The CDR3 here is CSVAGVYGYTF. The CDR3 DNA follows: TGCAGCGTTGCAGGGGTCTATGGCTACACCTTC.